These T cell receptor beta chains were read from a single sample in a study of blood T cell repertoires in COVID-19. TCRdb keeps only in-frame clones here, not all; method: immunoSEQ multiplex PCR. This table holds around 300,000 clones, 85% to 90% found once. Sequencing input: PBMCs or T cells enriched from blood (not recorded which). Receptors were obtained from a woman under 30 who had recovered from COVID-19. Each CDR3 is given with its conserved first and last residue. A D gene is named only where the DNA matches it firmly.

V gene | D gene | CDR3 protein
TRBV6-5 | TRBD1 | CASRSDRVAYTF
TRBV29-1 | TRBD1 | CSVGTGTAYGYTF
TRBV5-1 | NA | CASRTESGTNYGYTF
TRBV5-1 | NA | CASSAFFSGTYNEQFF
TRBV5-4 | NA | CASSLDGGSHQPQHF
TRBV5-4 | TRBD1 | CASSGTGVSYGYTF
TRBV25-1 | TRBD1 | CASSEDREGSPLHF
TRBV28 | TRBD1 | CASSPRQGRGQPQHF
TRBV6-5 | TRBD1 | CASRAGTGASYEQYF
TRBV5-1 | TRBD2 | CASRASGEETQYF
TRBV6-5 | NA | CASSRGRGATGELFF
TRBV19 | TRBD2 | CASSSGGVNEQFF
TRBV15 | TRBD1 | CATSRDTGQGFGGELFF
TRBV2 | NA | CASRGDGYGYTF
TRBV3-1/TRBV3-2 | NA | CASSETVSVYGYTF
TRBV5-1 | NA | CASIGMGAETQYF
TRBV6-5 | NA | CASSSRRTANYGYTF
TRBV4-2 | NA | CASSLNIDQPQHF
TRBV4-2 | TRBD1 | CASSQDPDRASSPLHF
TRBV7-9 | NA | CASSQRRTEAFF
TRBV5-4 | NA | CASSPSLQGNYGYTF
TRBV20-1 | TRBD2 | CSASLRSWGGIDNEQFF
TRBV3-1/TRBV3-2 | NA | CASSRGGGGYNSPLHF
TRBV2 | TRBD1 | CASKGTGNTEAFF
TRBV2 | NA | CATETSSYNEQFF
TRBV3-1/TRBV3-2 | NA | CASSQVREISGANVLTF
TRBV9 | TRBD1 | CASSSRTGRYSGNTIYF
TRBV7-2 | TRBD2 | CASSPSGQTQYF
TRBV5-5 | NA | CASSLPGTYEQYF
TRBV15 | NA | CATSRVDSRRETQYF
TRBV24-1 | TRBD2 | CATSDPGTKYNEQFF
TRBV5-1 | TRBD1 | CASNGPTGGTEAFF
TRBV5-1 | NA | CASTHFQYTDTQYF
TRBV5-4 | TRBD1 | CASSLGGRGLEDTQYF
TRBV6-5 | TRBD1 | CASRTGANIYGYTF
TRBV5-1 | TRBD2 | CASSFSVSGGLSYEQYF
TRBV28 | TRBD1 | CASSFAGGADGYTF
TRBV10-3 | NA | CAISESSTSYYTGELFF
TRBV28 | TRBD2 | CASSTGGGFTYEQYF
TRBV6-5 | NA | CASSPWVRGGGYTF
TRBV29-1 | NA | CSVSGGGASTEAFF
TRBV27 | NA | CASRRGGNTEAFF
TRBV6-5 | TRBD1 | CASSLGQGAGNEQFF
TRBV28 | TRBD1 | CASETGEEGYTF
TRBV19 | TRBD2 | CASSMLAGGLEDEQFF
TRBV15 | NA | CATSRDRVAGNRGGTEAFF
TRBV5-1 | TRBD2 | CASSGSSGGARFEQFF
TRBV2 | NA | CASSSDSQIYGYTF
TRBV5-5 | NA | CASSLAQEVGAFF
TRBV5-1 | NA | CASSWGVGNEKLFF
TRBV2 | NA | CASCREGRQPQHF
TRBV7-9 | TRBD1 | CASSPRGPETQYF
TRBV5-5 | NA | CASRPGSMMWWNTEAFF
TRBV7-2 | TRBD1 | CASARQGANTGELFF
TRBV29-1 | NA | CSVGLGRSYEQYF
TRBV7-9 | TRBD1 | CASSPGGTLREKLFF
TRBV28 | NA | CASSFYSGVVAEAFF